This T cell receptor beta chain emerged from a study of tumor-infiltrating lymphocytes in primary liver carcinoma. Background on the study: Male and female patients aged 30 to 69 years made up the cohort. Findings and limits, study-wide: Tumor-adjacent and tumor-blood pairs showed less overlap than tumor region pairs.

Starting material of about 450 ng total RNA yielded TCR beta cDNA via a constant-region primer. Slightly modified ARM-PCR with three nested multiplex PCR rounds yielded TCR beta libraries. The first two PCR rounds, approximately 10 cycles each, used TRBV1-TRBV30 forward primers and a C-beta reverse primer. One entry per CDR3 protein results from TCRdb running MiXCR on the multiplex PCR reads. The table has about 320,000 distinct CDR3 sequences, 65% seen once. Unsorted whole blood served as the source of blood RNA, and germline DNA was extracted as well. Chronic HBV infection was present, with no prior treatment. V gave up 5 bases and J gave up 6 bases, with 2 bases separating them. The CDR3 sequence is 10 residues long. With regard to this clonotype: What it binds is unknown.

The TCR sequence derives from a man in his forties or fifties with primary liver carcinoma and hepatitis B virus infection. The source material was peripheral blood. This chain joins TRBV12-3 or TRBV12-4 and TRBJ1-3; no reliable D call. The CDR3, as DNA: TGTGCCAGCAGTATAAACACCATATATTTT. It specifies CASSINTIYF.